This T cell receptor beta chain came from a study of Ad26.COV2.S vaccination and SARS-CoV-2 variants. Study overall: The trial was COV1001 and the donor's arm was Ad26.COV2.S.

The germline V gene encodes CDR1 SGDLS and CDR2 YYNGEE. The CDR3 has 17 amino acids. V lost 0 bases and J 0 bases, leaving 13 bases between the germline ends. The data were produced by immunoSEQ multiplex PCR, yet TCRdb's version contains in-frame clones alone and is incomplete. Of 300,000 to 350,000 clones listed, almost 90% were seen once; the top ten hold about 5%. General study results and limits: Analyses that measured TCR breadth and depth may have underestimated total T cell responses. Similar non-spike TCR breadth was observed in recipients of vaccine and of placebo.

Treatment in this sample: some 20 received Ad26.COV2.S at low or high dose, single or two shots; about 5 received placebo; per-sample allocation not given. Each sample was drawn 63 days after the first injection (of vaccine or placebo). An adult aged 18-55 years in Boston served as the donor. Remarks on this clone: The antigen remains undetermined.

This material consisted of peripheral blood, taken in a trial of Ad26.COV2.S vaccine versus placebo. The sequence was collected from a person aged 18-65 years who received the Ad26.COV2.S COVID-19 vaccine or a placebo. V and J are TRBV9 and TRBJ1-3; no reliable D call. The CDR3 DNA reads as TGTGCCAGCAGCGTAGGAATAACGGTGAGCTCTGGAAACACCATATATTTT. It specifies CASSVGITVSSGNTIYF.